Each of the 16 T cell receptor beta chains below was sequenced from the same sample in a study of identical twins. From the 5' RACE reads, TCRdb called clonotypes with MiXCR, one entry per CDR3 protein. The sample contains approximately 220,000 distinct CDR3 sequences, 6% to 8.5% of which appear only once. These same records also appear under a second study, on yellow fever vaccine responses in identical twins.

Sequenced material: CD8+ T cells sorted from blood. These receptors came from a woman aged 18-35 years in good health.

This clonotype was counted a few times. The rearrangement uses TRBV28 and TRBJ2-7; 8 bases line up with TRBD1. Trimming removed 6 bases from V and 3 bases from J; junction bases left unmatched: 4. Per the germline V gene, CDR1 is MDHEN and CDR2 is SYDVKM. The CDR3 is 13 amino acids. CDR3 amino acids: CASSHTGGYEQYF. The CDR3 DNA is TGTGCCAGCAGCCACACAGGGGGCTACGAGCAGTACTTC. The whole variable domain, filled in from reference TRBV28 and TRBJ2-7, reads DVKVTQSSRYLVKRTGEKVFLECVQDMDHENMFWYRQDPGLGLRLIYFSYDVKMKEKGDIPEGYSVSREKKERFSLILESASTNQTSMYLCASSHTGGYEQYFGPGTRLTVT.

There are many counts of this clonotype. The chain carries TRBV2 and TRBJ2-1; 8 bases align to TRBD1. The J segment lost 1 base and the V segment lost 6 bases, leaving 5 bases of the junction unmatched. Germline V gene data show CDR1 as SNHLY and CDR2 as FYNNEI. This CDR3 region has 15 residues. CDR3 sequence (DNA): TGTGCCAGCAGCGACAGGGGTGGGTCCTACAATGAGCAGTTCTTC. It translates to CASSDRGGSYNEQFF.

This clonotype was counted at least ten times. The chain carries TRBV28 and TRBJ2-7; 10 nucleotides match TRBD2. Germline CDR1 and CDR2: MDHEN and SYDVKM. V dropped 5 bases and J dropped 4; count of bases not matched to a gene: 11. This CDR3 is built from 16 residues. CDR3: CASSPPGTSVTYEQYF. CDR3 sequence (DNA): TGTGCCAGCAGTCCCCCCGGGACTAGCGTAACGTACGAGCAGTACTTC. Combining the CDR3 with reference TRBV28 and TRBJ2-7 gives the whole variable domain DVKVTQSSRYLVKRTGEKVFLECVQDMDHENMFWYRQDPGLGLRLIYFSYDVKMKEKGDIPEGYSVSREKKERFSLILESASTNQTSMYLCASSPPGTSVTYEQYFGPGTRLTVT.

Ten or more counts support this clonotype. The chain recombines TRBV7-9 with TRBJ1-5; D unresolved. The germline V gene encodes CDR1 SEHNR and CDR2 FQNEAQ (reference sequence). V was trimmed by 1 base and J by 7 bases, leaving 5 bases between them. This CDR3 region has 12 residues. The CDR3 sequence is CASSLGLQPQHF. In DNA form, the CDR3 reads TGTGCCAGCAGCTTAGGTTTACAGCCCCAGCATTTT.

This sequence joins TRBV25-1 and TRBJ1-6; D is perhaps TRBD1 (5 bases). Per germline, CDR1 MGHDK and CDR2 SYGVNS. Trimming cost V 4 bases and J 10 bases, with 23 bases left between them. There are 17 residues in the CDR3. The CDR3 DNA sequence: TGTGCCAGCAGTGGGGCCAGGGCCAAGGGGTTTGTCTCACCCCTCCACTTT. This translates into CASSGARAKGFVSPLHF.

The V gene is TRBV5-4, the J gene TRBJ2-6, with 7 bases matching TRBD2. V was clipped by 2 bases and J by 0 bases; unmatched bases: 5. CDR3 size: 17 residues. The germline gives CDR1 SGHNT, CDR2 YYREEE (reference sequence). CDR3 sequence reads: CASSLLAMDSGANVLTF. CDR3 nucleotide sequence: TGTGCCAGCAGCTTACTAGCGATGGACTCTGGGGCCAACGTCCTGACTTTC.

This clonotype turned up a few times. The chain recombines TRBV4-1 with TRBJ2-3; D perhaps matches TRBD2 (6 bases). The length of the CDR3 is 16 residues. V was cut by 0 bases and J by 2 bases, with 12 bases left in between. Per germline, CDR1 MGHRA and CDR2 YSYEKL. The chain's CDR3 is CASSQEEGSATDTQYF. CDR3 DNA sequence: TGCGCCAGCAGCCAAGAGGAGGGCAGTGCCACAGATACGCAGTATTTT.

DNA for the CDR3: TGTGCCAGCAGGCTAACAGGGGACCATGAGCAGTTCTTC. It is translated as CASRLTGDHEQFF. The chain links TRBV5-8 to TRBJ2-1, with 7 nucleotides matching TRBD1. Trimming took 5 bases from V and 8 from J; bases not matched to a gene: 7. This CDR3 contains 13 residues. Germline V lookup: CDR1 SGHTS, CDR2 YDEGEE.

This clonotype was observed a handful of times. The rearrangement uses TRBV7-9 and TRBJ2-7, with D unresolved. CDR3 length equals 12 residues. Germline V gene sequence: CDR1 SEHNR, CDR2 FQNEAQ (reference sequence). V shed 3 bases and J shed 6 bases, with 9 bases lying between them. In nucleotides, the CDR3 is TGTGCCAGCAGCTTTTTAGTGGGCGAGCAGTACTTC. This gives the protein CASSFLVGEQYF.

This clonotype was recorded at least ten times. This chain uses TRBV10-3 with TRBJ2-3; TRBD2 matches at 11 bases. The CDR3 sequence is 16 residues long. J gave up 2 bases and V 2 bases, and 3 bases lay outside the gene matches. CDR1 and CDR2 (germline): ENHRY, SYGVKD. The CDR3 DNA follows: TGTGCCATCAGTGAGCAGACTAGCGGGATCACAGATACGCAGTATTTT. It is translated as CAISEQTSGITDTQYF.

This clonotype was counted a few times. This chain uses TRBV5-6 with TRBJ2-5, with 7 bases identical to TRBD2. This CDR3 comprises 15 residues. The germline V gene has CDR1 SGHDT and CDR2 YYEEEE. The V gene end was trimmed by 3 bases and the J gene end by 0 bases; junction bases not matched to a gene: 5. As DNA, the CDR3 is TGTGCCAGCAGCTCTGCGGGGGAGTACCAAGAGACCCAGTACTTC. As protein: CASSSAGEYQETQYF.

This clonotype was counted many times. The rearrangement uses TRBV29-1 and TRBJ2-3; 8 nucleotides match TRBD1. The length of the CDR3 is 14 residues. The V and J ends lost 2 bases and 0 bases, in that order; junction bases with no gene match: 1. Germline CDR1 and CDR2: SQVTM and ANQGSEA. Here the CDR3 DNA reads TGCAGCGTTGAATGGGACAGGAGCACAGATACGCAGTATTTT. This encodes CSVEWDRSTDTQYF.

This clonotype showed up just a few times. Here the CDR3 reads CASRPPGDGGSSGANVLTF. The DNA for the CDR3 is TGCGCCAGCAGACCCCCGGGGGACGGTGGGAGCTCTGGGGCCAACGTCCTGACTTTC. This sequence joins TRBV4-1 and TRBJ2-6; TRBD2 is a possible D gene (6 bases). The CDR3 sequence is 19 residues long. Trimming removed 6 bases from V and 0 bases from J, with 21 bases in between. Per the germline V gene, CDR1 is MGHRA and CDR2 is YSYEKL.

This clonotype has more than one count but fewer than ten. The CDR3 bases are TGTGCCAGCAGTGAATGGTGGACAGGATACAATGAGCAGTTCTTC. Translating it yields CASSEWWTGYNEQFF. The J gene is TRBJ2-1, the V gene TRBV6-1, with 7 positions matching TRBD1. CDR1 is MNHNS, CDR2 SASEGT, per germline. The V gene end was trimmed by 2 bases and the J gene end by 4 bases; junction bases not matched to a gene: 5. This CDR3 has 15 amino acids.

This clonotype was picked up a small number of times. Written as DNA, the CDR3 is TGTGCCAGCAGTTCCGGACAGGGGGGCTCCTACGAGCAGTACTTC. This sequence encodes CASSSGQGGSYEQYF. This rearrangement joins TRBV27 to TRBJ2-7; TRBD1 matches at 10 bases. Germline assignment: CDR1 MNHEY and CDR2 SMNVEV (reference sequence). CDR3 length equals 15 residues. V lost 4 bases, J lost 0 bases, and 3 bases stayed unmatched.

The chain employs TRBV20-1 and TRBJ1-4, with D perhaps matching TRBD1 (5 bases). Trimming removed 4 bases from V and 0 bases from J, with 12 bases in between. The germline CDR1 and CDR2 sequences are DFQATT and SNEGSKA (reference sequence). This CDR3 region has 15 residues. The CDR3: CSATPQAATNEKLFF. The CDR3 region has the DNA TGCAGTGCTACCCCACAGGCAGCAACTAATGAAAAACTGTTTTTT.